The clone carrying this TCR beta chain has at least ten counts. This record comes from a study of Graves' ophthalmopathy and Graves' hyperthyroidism. Amplified material comprised TCR beta CDR3 regions derived from RNA transcripts. First-round RT-PCR with HTBI primers preceded a second-round multiplex PCR. MiXCR, run by TCRdb on the multiplex PCR reads, gives a single entry per CDR3 protein. The sample contains about 410,000 distinct CDR3 sequences, around 19% of which appear only once. Germline V gene sequence: CDR1 MNHEY, CDR2 SVGEGT. The CDR3 runs to 14 residues. The V gene lost 8 bases and the J gene lost 2 bases, with 13 bases spanning the gap.

Sequenced material: peripheral blood. The rearrangement uses TRBV6-2 or TRBV6-3 and TRBJ1-5; no reliable D call. The TCR was taken from a woman in her late teens or twenties with Graves' ophthalmopathy. The CDR3 is CASLSWAGNQPQHF. In DNA form, the CDR3 reads TGTGCCAGCCTTAGCTGGGCGGGCAATCAGCCCCAGCATTTT.